This T cell receptor (beta chain) is from a study of blood T cell repertoires in COVID-19. Study overall: Specimens from acute and convalescent COVID-19 originated in the United States, Italy and Spain. Sources were T cells, B-cell-depleted T cells, or PBMCs; the material itself was cDNA or gDNA.

TCRdb keeps only in-frame clones here, not all; method: immunoSEQ multiplex PCR. Of roughly 49,000 clones listed, more than 75% are singletons. The sequence came from a man between 50 and 59 years old with active COVID-19. What was sequenced was peripheral blood.

The CDR3 DNA reads as TGTGCCAGCAGCTTTGGGAGCGGGGGGGCCTACGAGCAGTACTTC. As protein: CASSFGSGGAYEQYF. The chain recombines TRBV7-6 with TRBJ2-7; 10 bases fit TRBD2. V lost 3 bases, J lost 2 bases, and 4 bases stayed unmatched. CDR1 and CDR2 (germline): SGHVS, FNYEAQ. The CDR3 covers 15 residues.